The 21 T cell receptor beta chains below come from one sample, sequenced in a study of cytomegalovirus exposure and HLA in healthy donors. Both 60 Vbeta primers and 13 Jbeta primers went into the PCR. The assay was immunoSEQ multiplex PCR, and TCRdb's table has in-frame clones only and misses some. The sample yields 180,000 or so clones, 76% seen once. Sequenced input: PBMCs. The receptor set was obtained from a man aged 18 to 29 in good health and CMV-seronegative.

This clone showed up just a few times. CDR3 sequence (DNA): TGTGCCAGCGGATTGCAGGGGGCCTACGAGCAGTACTTC. Translated, it gives CASGLQGAYEQYF. The rearrangement links TRBV27 to TRBJ2-7, with 7 bases aligning to TRBD1. Germline V gives CDR1 MNHEY, CDR2 SMNVEV (reference sequence). This CDR3 is built from 13 residues. The J segment lost 2 bases and the V segment lost 8 bases, leaving 6 bases of the junction unmatched.

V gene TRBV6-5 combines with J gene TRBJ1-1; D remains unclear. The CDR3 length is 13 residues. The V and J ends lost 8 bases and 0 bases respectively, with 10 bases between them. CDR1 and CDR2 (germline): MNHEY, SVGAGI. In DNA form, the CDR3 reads TGTGCCAGCTCCGACGGGATGAACACTGAAGCTTTCTTT. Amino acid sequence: CASSDGMNTEAFF.

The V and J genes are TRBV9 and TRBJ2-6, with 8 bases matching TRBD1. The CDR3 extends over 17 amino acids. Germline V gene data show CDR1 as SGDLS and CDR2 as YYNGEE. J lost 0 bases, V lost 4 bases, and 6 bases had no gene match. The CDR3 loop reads CASSPGTGNSGANVLTF. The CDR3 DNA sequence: TGTGCCAGCAGCCCTGGGACAGGCAACTCTGGGGCCAACGTCCTGACTTTC.

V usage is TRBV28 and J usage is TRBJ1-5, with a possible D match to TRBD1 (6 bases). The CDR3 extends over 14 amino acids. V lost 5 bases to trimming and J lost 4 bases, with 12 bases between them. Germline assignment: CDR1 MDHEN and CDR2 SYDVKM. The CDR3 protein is CASSIGQINQPQHF. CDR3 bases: TGTGCCAGCAGTATCGGACAGATAAATCAGCCCCAGCATTTT.

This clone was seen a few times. CDR3 sequence (DNA): TGTGCCAGAGGCGGGCGCGATTACGAGCAGTACTTC. Protein product: CARGGRDYEQYF. The rearrangement links TRBV14 to TRBJ2-7; TRBD2 is a possible D gene (5 bases). Trimming took off 9 bases at V and 4 bases at J, with 13 bases between the two ends. The CDR3 contains 12 residues. CDR1 is SGHDN and CDR2 is FVKESK in the germline V gene.

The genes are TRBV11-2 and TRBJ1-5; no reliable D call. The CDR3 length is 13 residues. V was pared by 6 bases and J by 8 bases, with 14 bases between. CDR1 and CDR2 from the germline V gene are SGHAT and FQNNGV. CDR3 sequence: CASSPTIGEPQHF. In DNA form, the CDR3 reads TGTGCCAGCAGTCCGACGATAGGAGAGCCCCAGCATTTT.

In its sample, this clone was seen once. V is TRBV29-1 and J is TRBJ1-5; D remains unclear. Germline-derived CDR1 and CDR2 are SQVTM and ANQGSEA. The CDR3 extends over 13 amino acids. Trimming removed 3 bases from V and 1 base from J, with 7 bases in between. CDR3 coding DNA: TGCAGCGTTGAGATCGGGAGCAATCAGCCCCAGCATTTT. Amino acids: CSVEIGSNQPQHF.

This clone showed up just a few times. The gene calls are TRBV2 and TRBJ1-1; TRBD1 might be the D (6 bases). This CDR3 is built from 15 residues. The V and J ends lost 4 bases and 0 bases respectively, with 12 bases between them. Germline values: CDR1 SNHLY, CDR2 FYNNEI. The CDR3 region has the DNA TGTGCCAGCAGTGGGGGACATGGCCTGAACACTGAAGCTTTCTTT. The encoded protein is CASSGGHGLNTEAFF.

The CDR3 sequence is CASSDGWGLSSGNTIYF. The CDR3 DNA is TGTGCCAGCAGCGACGGTTGGGGCCTAAGCTCTGGAAACACCATATATTTT. This sequence joins TRBV7-9 and TRBJ1-3; a weak D match, TRBD1 (5 bases). V lost 5 bases to trimming and J lost 0 bases, with 17 bases between them. The CDR3 has 17 amino acids. Germline values: CDR1 SEHNR, CDR2 FQNEAQ (reference sequence).

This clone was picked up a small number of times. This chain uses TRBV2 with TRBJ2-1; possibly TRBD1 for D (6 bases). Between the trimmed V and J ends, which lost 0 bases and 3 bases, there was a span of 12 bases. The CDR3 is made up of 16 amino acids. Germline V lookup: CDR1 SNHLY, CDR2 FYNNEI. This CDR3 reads CASSEASGALYNEQFF. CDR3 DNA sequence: TGTGCCAGCAGTGAAGCTTCAGGGGCGCTCTACAATGAGCAGTTCTTC.

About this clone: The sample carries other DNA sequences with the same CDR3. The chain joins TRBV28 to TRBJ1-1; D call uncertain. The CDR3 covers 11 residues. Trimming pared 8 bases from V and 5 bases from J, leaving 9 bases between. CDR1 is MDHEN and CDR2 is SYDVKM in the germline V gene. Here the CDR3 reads CASSGRTEAFF. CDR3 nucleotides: TGTGCCAGCTCGGGGAGGACTGAAGCTTTCTTT. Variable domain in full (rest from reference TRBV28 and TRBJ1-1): DVKVTQSSRYLVKRTGEKVFLECVQDMDHENMFWYRQDPGLGLRLIYFSYDVKMKEKGDIPEGYSVSREKKERFSLILESASTNQTSMYLCASSGRTEAFFGQGTRLTVV.

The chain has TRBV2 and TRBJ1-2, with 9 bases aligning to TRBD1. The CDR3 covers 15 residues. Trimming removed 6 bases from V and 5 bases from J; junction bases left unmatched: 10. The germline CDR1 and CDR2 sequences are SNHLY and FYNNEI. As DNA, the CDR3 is TGTGCCAGCAGGGGACTACAGGGGGCGAGATATGGCTACACCTTC. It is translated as CASRGLQGARYGYTF.

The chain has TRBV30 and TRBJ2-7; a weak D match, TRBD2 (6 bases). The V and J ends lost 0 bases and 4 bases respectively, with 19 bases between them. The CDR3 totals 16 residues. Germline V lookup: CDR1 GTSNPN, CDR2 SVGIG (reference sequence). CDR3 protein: CAWSVTLGLNVYEQYF. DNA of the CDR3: TGTGCCTGGAGTGTAACATTGGGACTCAACGTTTACGAGCAGTACTTC.

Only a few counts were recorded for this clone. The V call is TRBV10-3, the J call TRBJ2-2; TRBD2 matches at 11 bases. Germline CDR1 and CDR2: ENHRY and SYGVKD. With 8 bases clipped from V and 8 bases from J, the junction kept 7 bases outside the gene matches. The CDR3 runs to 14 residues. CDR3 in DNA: TGTGCCATCGATAGCGGGGGGGGCCGAGGGGAGCTGTTTTTT. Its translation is CAIDSGGGRGELFF.

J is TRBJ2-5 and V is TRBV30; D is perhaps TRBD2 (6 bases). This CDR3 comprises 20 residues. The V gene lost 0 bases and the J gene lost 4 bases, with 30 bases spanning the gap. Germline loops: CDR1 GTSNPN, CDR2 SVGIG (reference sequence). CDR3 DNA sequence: TGTGCCTGGAGTGTATCGGGTCTAGTGGGATGGGGTATGGGAGGAGAGACCCAGTACTTC. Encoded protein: CAWSVSGLVGWGMGGETQYF. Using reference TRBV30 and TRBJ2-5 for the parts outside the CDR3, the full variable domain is SQTIHQWPATLVQPVGSPLSLECTVEGTSNPNLYWYRQAAGRGLQLLFYSVGIGQISSEVPQNLSASRPQDRQFILSSKKLLLSDSGFYLCAWSVSGLVGWGMGGETQYFGPGTRLLVL.

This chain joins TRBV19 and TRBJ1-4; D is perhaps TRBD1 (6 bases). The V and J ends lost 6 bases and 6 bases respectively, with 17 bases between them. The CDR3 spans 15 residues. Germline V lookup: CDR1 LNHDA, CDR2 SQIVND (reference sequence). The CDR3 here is CASSRPGAGDEKLFF. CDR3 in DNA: TGTGCCAGTAGCCGCCCAGGGGCAGGGGATGAAAAACTGTTTTTT.

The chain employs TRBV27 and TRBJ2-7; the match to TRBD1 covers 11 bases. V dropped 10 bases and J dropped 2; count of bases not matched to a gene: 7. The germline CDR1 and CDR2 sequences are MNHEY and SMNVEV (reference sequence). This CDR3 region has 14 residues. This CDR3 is CANVGDRGTYEQYF. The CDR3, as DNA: TGTGCCAACGTCGGGGACAGGGGGACCTACGAGCAGTACTTC.

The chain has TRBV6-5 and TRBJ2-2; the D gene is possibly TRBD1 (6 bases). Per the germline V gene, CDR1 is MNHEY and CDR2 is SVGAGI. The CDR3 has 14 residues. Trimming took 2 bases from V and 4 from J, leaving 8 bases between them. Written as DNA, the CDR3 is TGTGCCAGCAGTTACCTGGGGGCCACCGGGGAGCTGTTTTTT. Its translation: CASSYLGATGELFF.

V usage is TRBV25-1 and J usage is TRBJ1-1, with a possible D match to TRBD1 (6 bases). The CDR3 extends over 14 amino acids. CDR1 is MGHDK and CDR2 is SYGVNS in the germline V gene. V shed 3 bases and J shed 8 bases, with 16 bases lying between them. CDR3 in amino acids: CASSEGGAGMEAFF. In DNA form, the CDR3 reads TGTGCCAGCAGTGAGGGGGGGGCGGGGATGGAAGCTTTCTTT.

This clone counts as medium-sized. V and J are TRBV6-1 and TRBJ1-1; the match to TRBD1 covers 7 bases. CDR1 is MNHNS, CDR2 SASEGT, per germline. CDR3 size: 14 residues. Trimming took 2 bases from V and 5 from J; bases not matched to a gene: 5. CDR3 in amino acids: CASSEHEGATEAFF. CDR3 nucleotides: TGTGCCAGCAGTGAACATGAGGGGGCTACTGAAGCTTTCTTT.

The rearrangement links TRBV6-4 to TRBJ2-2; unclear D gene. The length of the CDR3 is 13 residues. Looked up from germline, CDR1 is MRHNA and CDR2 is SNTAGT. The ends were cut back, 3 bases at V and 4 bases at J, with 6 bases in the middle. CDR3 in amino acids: CASSEGPTGELFF. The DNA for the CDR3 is TGTGCCAGCAGTGAGGGCCCCACCGGGGAGCTGTTTTTT.